Each of the 18 T cell receptor beta chains below was sequenced from the same sample in a study of HIV-infected patients and healthy controls. All unsorted peripheral T cells were captured because whole blood was used without fractionation. Alpha and beta constant-region primers primed reverse transcription of around 500 ng RNA. Using multiplexing indices, alpha and beta chain libraries were generated apart by chain-specific third strand synthesis. Via MiXCR, TCRdb re-called the 5' RACE reads, giving one row per CDR3 protein. The sample lists about 10,000 distinct CDR3 sequences, about 8.2% seen once, with 5.8% in the top ten. Sample: blood. These receptor sequences come from an adult in good health.

This clonotype came up a few times. This chain uses TRBV6-2 or TRBV6-3 with TRBJ2-3; D possibly matches TRBD1 or TRBD2 (5 bases each). V lost 8 bases, J lost 2 bases, and 17 bases lay in between. From germline, CDR1 is MNHEY and CDR2 SVGEGT. The CDR3 is made up of 15 amino acids. Here the CDR3 DNA reads TGTGCCAGCGGTCCGAGGGGACCGAACACAGATACGCAGTATTTT. This encodes CASGPRGPNTDTQYF.

There are many counts of this clonotype. The chain has TRBV29-1 and TRBJ2-5; no clear D. V lost 4 bases and J lost 2, with 5 bases in between. Germline V gene data show CDR1 as SQVTM and CDR2 as ANQGSEA. The CDR3 consists of 11 residues. The CDR3 bases are TGCAGCGTTGTCGAGCAAGAGACCCAGTACTTC. It yields the protein CSVVEQETQYF.

In its sample, this clonotype is medium-sized (0.01 to 0.1%). This chain links TRBV14 with TRBJ2-5; tentatively, D is TRBD2 (6 bases). Trimming left V 6 bases short and J 5 bases short, with 13 bases between. This CDR3 is built from 13 residues. The germline V gene has CDR1 SGHDN and CDR2 FVKESK. The CDR3: CASSRDFQETQYF. CDR3 DNA sequence: TGTGCCAGCAGTCGGGACTTCCAGGAGACCCAGTACTTC.

Judged by abundance, this clonotype is medium-sized. The chain is built from TRBV20-1 and TRBJ2-7; 8 nucleotides align to TRBD2. The J segment lost 3 bases and the V segment lost 3 bases, leaving 7 bases of the junction unmatched. The germline CDR1 and CDR2 sequences are DFQATT and SNEGSKA (reference sequence). There are 14 residues in the CDR3. Here the CDR3 reads CSASPGTRGYEQYF. For the CDR3, the DNA is TGCAGTGCTAGCCCCGGGACTAGGGGCTACGAGCAGTACTTC.

The V gene is TRBV7-3, the J gene TRBJ1-1; tentatively, D is TRBD1 (6 bases). V was pared by 1 base and J by 1 base, with 19 bases between. This CDR3 has 18 amino acids. Germline V gene sequence: CDR1 SGHTA, CDR2 FQGTGA. The CDR3 DNA sequence: TGTGCCAGCAGCTTAAGTTGGCCGAGGGGGGGACAGAACACTGAAGCTTTCTTT. As protein: CASSLSWPRGGQNTEAFF.

This clonotype was counted many times. The chain carries TRBV7-9 and TRBJ2-5, with 9 bases aligning to TRBD1. J was trimmed by 3 bases and V by 3 bases; bases with no gene match: 2. In germline, CDR1 is SEHNR, CDR2 FQNEAQ (reference sequence). CDR3 length: 14 residues. The CDR3 DNA follows: TGTGCCAGCAGCTTCAGGGACAGGGAAGAGACCCAGTACTTC. Its translation: CASSFRDREETQYF.

Sample share makes this clonotype medium-sized (0.01 to 0.1%). The V gene is TRBV19, the J gene TRBJ2-3; 7 bases fit TRBD2. Per germline, CDR1 LNHDA and CDR2 SQIVND (reference sequence). The V gene end was trimmed by 10 bases and the J gene end by 4 bases; junction bases not matched to a gene: 5. This CDR3 has 12 residues. The CDR3 spells CATGTTADTQYF. In DNA form, the CDR3 reads TGTGCCACCGGGACTACGGCAGATACGCAGTATTTT.

This chain uses TRBV6-2 or TRBV6-3 with TRBJ2-5; D may be TRBD1 or TRBD2 (6 bases each). CDR1 and CDR2 (germline): MNHEY, SVGEGT. The CDR3 is 16 residues long. Trimming shortened V by 5 bases and J by 1 base, and 17 bases separated the two germline ends. CDR3 loop: CASSRATGGTQETQYF. The CDR3 coding sequence is TGTGCCAGCAGTCGGGCGACCGGGGGCACCCAAGAGACCCAGTACTTC.

This clonotype is labeled as medium-sized (0.01 to 0.1%). The rearrangement joins TRBV28 to TRBJ2-4; 10 nucleotides line up with TRBD1. V lost 5 bases and J lost 7; bases outside the gene matches: 8. This CDR3 comprises 15 residues. Germline CDR1 is MDHEN and CDR2 is SYDVKM. CDR3 amino acids: CASSTRTGGDNIQYF. The CDR3 DNA sequence: TGTGCCAGCAGTACCCGGACAGGGGGTGACAACATTCAGTACTTC.

The rearrangement links TRBV5-1 to TRBJ2-3; no firm D call. V lost 4 bases and J lost 2, with 11 bases in between. Germline lookup yields CDR1 SGHRS and CDR2 YFSETQ. The CDR3 contains 14 residues. The CDR3 DNA reads as TGCGCCAGCAGCCTGACAACCTACACAGATACGCAGTATTTT. Protein product: CASSLTTYTDTQYF.

This clonotype was picked up many times. The rearrangement links TRBV20-1 to TRBJ2-7; the D gene is possibly TRBD1 (6 bases). V lost 6 bases and J lost 4, with 13 bases in between. Germline V CDR1 and CDR2: DFQATT, SNEGSKA (reference sequence). The CDR3 runs to 12 residues. The CDR3 region has the DNA TGCAGTGCCCGGCAGGGGCGGTACGAGCAGTACTTC. As protein: CSARQGRYEQYF.

This clonotype is medium-sized (0.01 to 0.1%). V usage is TRBV6-5 and J usage is TRBJ2-5, with 8 bases fitting TRBD2. Germline-derived CDR1 and CDR2 are MNHEY and SVGAGI. CDR3 length: 14 residues. Unmatched junction bases numbered 5, after V lost 6 bases and J lost 2 bases. The DNA of the CDR3 is TGTGCCAGCAGCCGCGGACTAGCACAAGAGACCCAGTACTTC. Its translation: CASSRGLAQETQYF.

By its share, this clonotype is medium-sized. V usage is TRBV18 and J usage is TRBJ1-2, with D perhaps TRBD1 (5 bases). The germline CDR1 and CDR2 sequences are KGHSH and LQKENI. The germline V and J ends were trimmed by 5 bases and 0 bases, with 13 bases remaining between them. The CDR3 is made up of 15 amino acids. CDR3 residues: CASSGDGATNYGYTF. CDR3 in DNA: TGTGCCAGCTCAGGAGACGGGGCGACTAACTATGGCTACACCTTC.

In this sample, this clonotype is medium-sized. The CDR3 protein is CASSADSGTYTDTQYF. CDR3 sequence (DNA): TGTGCCAGCAGTGCCGATAGCGGGACATACACAGATACGCAGTATTTT. The V call is TRBV25-1, the J call TRBJ2-3, with 8 nucleotides matching TRBD2. Per germline, CDR1 MGHDK and CDR2 SYGVNS. The CDR3 length is 16 residues. Trimming removed 4 bases from V and 2 bases from J; junction bases left unmatched: 8.

There are many counts of this clonotype. This chain uses TRBV5-5 with TRBJ2-1, with TRBD1 identical over 7 bases. The length of the CDR3 is 13 residues. With V trimmed by 2 bases and J by 7 bases, 3 bases remained unmatched. Germline assignment: CDR1 SGHKS and CDR2 YYEKEE (reference sequence). Written as DNA, the CDR3 is TGTGCCAGCAGCTTTCAGGGGGAGAATGAGCAGTTCTTC. Translated: CASSFQGENEQFF.

This clonotype has a count of ten or more. The V gene is TRBV28, the J gene TRBJ1-1; D possibly corresponds to TRBD1 (6 bases). Germline lookup yields CDR1 MDHEN and CDR2 SYDVKM. Trimming pared 4 bases from V and 5 bases from J, leaving 17 bases between. The CDR3 is made up of 15 amino acids. CDR3 residues: CASSWGPGARTEAFF. The CDR3 DNA reads TGTGCCAGCAGTTGGGGTCCGGGGGCGCGTACTGAAGCTTTCTTT. Variable domain in full (rest from reference TRBV28 and TRBJ1-1): DVKVTQSSRYLVKRTGEKVFLECVQDMDHENMFWYRQDPGLGLRLIYFSYDVKMKEKGDIPEGYSVSREKKERFSLILESASTNQTSMYLCASSWGPGARTEAFFGQGTRLTVV.

This clonotype ranks as medium-sized (0.01 to 0.1%). The chain uses TRBV12-3 or TRBV12-4 and TRBJ1-4; 10 positions match TRBD1. The V gene end was trimmed by 8 bases and the J gene end by 7 bases; junction bases not matched to a gene: 10. The CDR3 is made up of 15 amino acids. The CDR3 region is CASGDTTGGGEKLFF. Here the CDR3 DNA reads TGTGCCAGCGGCGATACGACAGGGGGCGGTGAAAAACTGTTTTTT.

This clonotype was detected many times. The junction shows a germline mismatch at one end, possibly a read error. The chain recombines TRBV19 with TRBJ1-5, with D unresolved. Germline values: CDR1 LNHDA, CDR2 SQIVND (reference sequence). The CDR3 contains 13 residues. The CDR3 DNA follows: TGCGCTACGCGGTTATTCGTTGATCAGCCCCAGCATTTT. Translation: CATRLFVDQPQHF.